This entry describes one T cell receptor beta chain. The data belong to a study of blood T cell repertoires in COVID-19. Clones were read by immunoSEQ multiplex PCR, and TCRdb kept only the in-frame ones, dropping some. This table holds 300,000 to 400,000 clones, about 92% found once. The CDR3 sequence is 17 residues long. Trimming took off 7 bases at V and 0 bases at J, with 19 bases between the two ends. Germline V gene sequence: CDR1 KGHDR, CDR2 SFDVKD. The J gene is TRBJ2-3, the V gene TRBV24-1, with D possibly matching TRBD1 (6 bases). The TCR originated in a man aged 55 to 70 who had recovered from COVID-19. The sample consisted of PBMCs or T cells enriched from blood (not recorded which). The CDR3 protein is CATSDNRAYSSTDTQYF. The CDR3 DNA is TGTGCCACCAGCGATAACAGGGCCTACTCTAGCACAGATACGCAGTATTTT.